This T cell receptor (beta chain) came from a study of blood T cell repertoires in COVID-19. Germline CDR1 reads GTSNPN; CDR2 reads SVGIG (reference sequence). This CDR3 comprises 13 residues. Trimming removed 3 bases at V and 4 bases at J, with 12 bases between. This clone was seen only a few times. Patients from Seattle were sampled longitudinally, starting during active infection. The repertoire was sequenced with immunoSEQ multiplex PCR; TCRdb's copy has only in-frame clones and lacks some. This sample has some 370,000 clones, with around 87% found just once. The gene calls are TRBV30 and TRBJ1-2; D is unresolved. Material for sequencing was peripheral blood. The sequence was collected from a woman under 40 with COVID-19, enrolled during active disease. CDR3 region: CAWRSAGSYGYTF. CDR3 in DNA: TGTGCCTGGAGATCGGCTGGGAGCTATGGCTACACCTTC.